The next 20 T cell receptor beta chains were all read from a single sample in a study of liver allograft versus peripheral blood T cells. Across the whole study: Peripheral blood of the recipients supplied T cell receptor repertoires that were compared with those in transplanted livers.

TCRdb recomputed calls from the reads with MiXCR, one row per CDR3 protein. Among some 14,000 distinct CDR3 sequences listed, approximately 17% were seen once. These receptors came from a human patient who had a liver transplant. Some T cells may be provided by the graft donor.

This clonotype turned up a few times. V gene TRBV7-9 combines with J gene TRBJ2-5; 12 bases line up with TRBD2. J gave up 1 base and V 5 bases, and 11 bases lay outside the gene matches. The CDR3 is 18 amino acids. Germline CDR1 and CDR2: SEHNR and FQNEAQ (reference sequence). The CDR3 DNA sequence: TGTGCCAGCAGCCCGGCGGGGCTAGCGGGGGGGCCCCAAGAGACCCAGTACTTC. It encodes CASSPAGLAGGPQETQYF.

This sequence joins TRBV11-2 and TRBJ2-1; TRBD2 agrees at 9 bases. The ends lost 0 bases at V and 15 bases at J; junction bases unmatched: 6. This CDR3 has 13 amino acids. Germline loops: CDR1 SGHAT, CDR2 FQNNGV. Here the CDR3 DNA reads TGTGCCAGCAGCTTAGAGCCTAGCGGGACCAGGTTCTTC. Its translation is CASSLEPSGTRFF.

This clonotype was picked up many times. The rearrangement uses TRBV6-1 and TRBJ1-5, with TRBD1 identical over 7 bases. J was trimmed by 1 base and V by 4 bases; bases with no gene match: 7. Germline CDR1 MNHNS, CDR2 SASEGT. This CDR3 comprises 16 residues. CDR3 residues: CASSALGQSSNQPQHF. Written as DNA, the CDR3 is TGTGCCAGCAGTGCTTTGGGACAGTCGAGCAATCAGCCCCAGCATTTT.

This chain joins TRBV2 and TRBJ1-1; no reliable D call. CDR1 and CDR2 from the germline V gene are SNHLY and FYNNEI. The CDR3 is 14 residues long. The V end was cut by 3 bases, the J end by 6 bases, with 14 bases between. The CDR3 sequence: CASSDRSVRAEAFF. In DNA form, the CDR3 reads TGTGCCAGCAGTGATAGGAGTGTTCGGGCTGAAGCTTTCTTT.

The chain carries TRBV7-9 and TRBJ1-4, with TRBD1 matching 7 bases. The CDR3 consists of 15 residues. Per germline, CDR1 SEHNR and CDR2 FQNEAQ (reference sequence). The J segment lost 6 bases and the V segment lost 2 bases, leaving 6 bases of the junction unmatched. DNA for the CDR3: TGTGCCAGCAGCTTAACCCCCGGGACAGATGAAAAACTGTTTTTT. It is translated as CASSLTPGTDEKLFF.

This sequence joins TRBV20-1 and TRBJ1-3; 7 nucleotides line up with TRBD1. Germline V gene lookup returns CDR1 DFQATT and CDR2 SNEGSKA (reference sequence). The CDR3 has 16 residues. Trimming removed 1 base from V and 0 bases from J; junction bases left unmatched: 6. The CDR3 DNA reads TGCAGTGCTAGAGCGACAGGGACCAACTCTGGAAACACCATATATTTT. Translation gives CSARATGTNSGNTIYF.

This clonotype showed up many times. The CDR3 sequence is CASSPPGQIYNEQFF. The CDR3 DNA follows: TGTGCCAGCAGCCCCCCGGGACAGATATACAATGAGCAGTTCTTC. The chain has TRBV7-2 and TRBJ2-1; 7 bases are shared with TRBD1. J lost 4 bases, V lost 5 bases, and 8 bases had no gene match. Germline V gene sequence: CDR1 SGHTA, CDR2 FQGNSA. The CDR3 runs 15 residues. The full variable domain, in which reference TRBV7-2 and TRBJ2-1 provide the parts outside the CDR3, is GAGVSQSPSNKVTEKGKDVELRCDPISGHTALYWYRQSLGQGLEFLIYFQGNSAPDKSGLPSDRFSAERTGGSVSTLTIQRTQQEDSAVYLCASSPPGQIYNEQFFGPGTRLTVL.

This clonotype was counted ten times or more. V usage is TRBV9 and J usage is TRBJ2-5; 8 bases line up with TRBD1. Germline CDR1 and CDR2: SGDLS and YYNGEE. J lost 3 bases, V lost 2 bases, and 6 bases had no gene match. The CDR3 contains 15 residues. The CDR3 sequence is CASSVGTGPKETQYF. In nucleotides, the CDR3 is TGTGCCAGCAGCGTGGGGACAGGTCCTAAAGAGACCCAGTACTTC.

V is TRBV11-3 and J is TRBJ1-1, with D uncertain. V shed 0 bases and J shed 1 base, with 3 bases lying between them. There are 13 residues in the CDR3. Looked up from germline, CDR1 is SGHNT and CDR2 is YENEEA. CDR3 DNA: TGTGCCAGCAGCTTAGAAGAGAACACTGAAGCTTTCTTT. Amino acids: CASSLEENTEAFF.

With regard to this clonotype: A much larger clone lies a single base off, so this may be a read error. The rearrangement joins TRBV7-2 to TRBJ1-2; D is undetermined. The CDR3 contains 12 residues. Germline V gene data show CDR1 as SGHTA and CDR2 as FQGNSA. CDR3 nucleotide sequence: TGTGCCAACAGCTTAAATGAGGTGGGCTACACCTTC. As protein: CANSLNEVGYTF.

This clonotype has at least ten counts. The chain recombines TRBV18 with TRBJ2-3; unclear D gene. Trimming took 1 base from V and 4 from J, leaving 9 bases between them. Germline values: CDR1 KGHSH, CDR2 LQKENI. The CDR3 sequence is 14 residues long. This chain's CDR3 is CASSPLSGADTQYF. In nucleotides, the CDR3 is TGTGCCAGCTCACCACTTAGTGGGGCAGATACGCAGTATTTT.

The sample holds many counts of this clonotype. This chain connects TRBV10-3 to TRBJ2-1; D may match TRBD1 or TRBD2 (5 bases each). This CDR3 spans 12 amino acids. Germline-derived CDR1 and CDR2 are ENHRY and SYGVKD. Between the trimmed V and J ends, which lost 6 bases and 7 bases, there was a span of 10 bases. Here the CDR3 DNA reads TGTGCCATCAGCGGGGACCGGAATGAGCAGTTCTTC. Its translation is CAISGDRNEQFF.

This clonotype was counted ten times or more. This chain uses TRBV19 with TRBJ1-2; D possibly corresponds to TRBD1 (5 bases). CDR1 and CDR2 (germline): LNHDA, SQIVND (reference sequence). The CDR3 runs 12 residues. V lost 4 bases and J lost 8, with 11 bases in between. Here the CDR3 reads CASSTGISGYTF. The DNA of the CDR3 is TGTGCCAGTAGTACAGGGATATCAGGCTACACCTTC.

The J gene is TRBJ2-2, the V gene TRBV9, with 7 bases matching TRBD1. The CDR3 loop spans 15 amino acids. The germline gives CDR1 SGDLS, CDR2 YYNGEE. The V gene end was trimmed by 0 bases and the J gene end by 6 bases; junction bases not matched to a gene: 5. CDR3 loop: CASSVAGQGAGELFF. As DNA, the CDR3 is TGTGCCAGCAGCGTAGCTGGGCAGGGGGCCGGGGAGCTGTTTTTT.

This clonotype is labeled as medium-sized. CDR3 nucleotides: TGTGCCAGTAGCGGACTCACGAACACCGGGGAGCTGTTTTTT. It encodes CASSGLTNTGELFF. The chain recombines TRBV19 with TRBJ2-2, with D possibly matching TRBD2 (5 bases). Trimming pared 6 bases from V and 0 bases from J, leaving 8 bases between. There are 14 residues in the CDR3. The germline V gene encodes CDR1 LNHDA and CDR2 SQIVND (reference sequence).

This clonotype is medium-sized in the sample. The chain is built from TRBV10-3 and TRBJ1-1, with unresolved D. In germline, CDR1 is ENHRY, CDR2 SYGVKD. The V end lost 4 bases, the J end lost 3 bases, and 6 bases lay between the germline ends. The CDR3 runs to 12 residues. The CDR3 DNA reads TGTGCCATCAGTGTCGGGGACACTGAAGCTTTCTTT. Amino acid sequence: CAISVGDTEAFF.

This clonotype appeared a few times. CDR3 DNA sequence: TGTGCCAGCAGCTCCGGGAGGGGGGCTTTCTTT. Protein sequence: CASSSGRGAFF. The chain uses TRBV6-2 or TRBV6-3 and TRBJ1-1; D perhaps matches TRBD1 (6 bases). This CDR3 is built from 11 residues. CDR1 is MNHEY, CDR2 SVGEGT, per germline. V gave up 6 bases and J gave up 11 bases, with 13 bases separating them.

Sample share makes this clonotype medium-sized. The chain recombines TRBV19 with TRBJ1-2; D gene unclear. This CDR3 is built from 15 residues. Trimming took off 5 bases at V and 0 bases at J, with 13 bases between the two ends. CDR1 is LNHDA and CDR2 is SQIVND in the germline V gene (reference sequence). CDR3 loop: CASSVRGVPNYGYTF. CDR3 bases: TGTGCCAGTAGTGTACGCGGGGTTCCTAACTATGGCTACACCTTC. Variable domain in full (rest from reference TRBV19 and TRBJ1-2): DGGITQSPKYLFRKEGQNVTLSCEQNLNHDAMYWYRQDPGQGLRLIYYSQIVNDFQKGDIAEGYSVSREKKESFPLTVTSAQKNPTAFYLCASSVRGVPNYGYTFGSGTRLTVV.

This clonotype was detected many times. V is TRBV10-3 and J is TRBJ2-3; D is possibly TRBD2 (6 bases). The CDR3 is 15 amino acids. The ends were cut back, 2 bases at V and 2 bases at J, with 11 bases in the middle. Germline V gives CDR1 ENHRY, CDR2 SYGVKD. This chain's CDR3 is CAISEGAGNTDTQYF. CDR3 DNA: TGTGCCATCAGTGAGGGGGCGGGAAACACAGATACGCAGTATTTT.

V and J are TRBV28 and TRBJ2-7; 9 bases match TRBD1. With V trimmed by 2 bases and J by 4 bases, 6 bases remained unmatched. Germline values: CDR1 MDHEN, CDR2 SYDVKM. CDR3 length equals 15 residues. DNA for the CDR3: TGTGCCAGCAGTTTACCGAGAGGACAGGGGTACGAGCAGTACTTC. Protein: CASSLPRGQGYEQYF. Full variable domain (rest looked up from reference TRBV28 and TRBJ2-7): DVKVTQSSRYLVKRTGEKVFLECVQDMDHENMFWYRQDPGLGLRLIYFSYDVKMKEKGDIPEGYSVSREKKERFSLILESASTNQTSMYLCASSLPRGQGYEQYFGPGTRLTVT.